This entry lists 24 T cell receptor beta chains sequenced from one sample in a study of blood T cell repertoires in COVID-19. Libraries were prepared by immunoSEQ multiplex PCR; TCRdb keeps only in-frame clonotypes and omits some of them. The table shows roughly 120,000 clones, with 85% occurring only once. Source material: peripheral blood. The source of these receptors is a man older than 75 with acute or convalescent COVID-19.

V is TRBV6-4 and J is TRBJ2-3; the match to TRBD1 covers 11 bases. The ends lost 6 bases at V and 3 bases at J; junction bases unmatched: 8. The CDR3 is 16 residues long. Germline V gene lookup returns CDR1 MRHNA and CDR2 SNTAGT. The CDR3 bases are TGTGCCAGCAGGGCCTCCGGGACAGGGGGGACAGATACGCAGTATTTT. This translates into CASRASGTGGTDTQYF.

The V gene is TRBV10-3, the J gene TRBJ1-2; D is uncertain. CDR3 size: 12 residues. The germline V and J ends were trimmed by 8 bases and 7 bases, with 14 bases remaining between them. The V gene's germline CDR1 is ENHRY and CDR2 SYGVKD. Written as DNA, the CDR3 is TGTGCCATCGCCGGGCCTAGCACTGGCTACACCTTC. This translates into CAIAGPSTGYTF.

This chain joins TRBV5-1 and TRBJ1-6, with unresolved D. The CDR3 is made up of 13 amino acids. V was pared by 4 bases and J by 8 bases, with 10 bases between. Germline V CDR1 and CDR2: SGHRS, YFSETQ. The CDR3 protein is CASSPLGDSPLHF. As DNA, the CDR3 is TGCGCCAGCAGCCCCCTGGGAGATTCACCCCTCCACTTT.

The chain employs TRBV10-1 and TRBJ1-3; possible D gene TRBD1, 5 bases. The CDR3 covers 14 residues. Germline CDR1 reads WNHNN; CDR2 reads SYGVQD (reference sequence). V dropped 0 bases and J dropped 5 bases, with 8 bases sitting between them. Here the CDR3 reads CASSESAGRNTIYF. CDR3 coding DNA: TGCGCCAGCAGTGAGTCTGCAGGGAGAAACACCATATATTTT.

The genes are TRBV18 and TRBJ1-5; D uncertain. Between the trimmed V and J ends, which lost 5 bases and 1 base, there was a span of 9 bases. The CDR3 runs to 14 residues. Germline-derived CDR1 and CDR2 are KGHSH and LQKENI. CDR3 in DNA: TGTGCCAGCTCAGGCGGATGGAGCAATCAGCCCCAGCATTTT. It codes for CASSGGWSNQPQHF.

In the case of this clone: Additional DNA sequences in this sample encode the identical CDR3. The chain combines TRBV20-1 with TRBJ1-1; 8 bases are a match to TRBD1. Germline trimming cut 6 bases from V and 4 bases from J; bases unmatched to any gene: 1. This CDR3 is built from 11 residues. Germline CDR1 is DFQATT and CDR2 is SNEGSKA (reference sequence). Here the CDR3 DNA reads TGCAGTGCCACAGGGGGCACTGAAGCTTTCTTT. Translation: CSATGGTEAFF.

The J gene is TRBJ2-1, the V gene TRBV5-1; the match to TRBD2 covers 9 bases. CDR3 length: 16 residues. V lost 0 bases to trimming and J lost 1 base; unmatched junction nucleotides: 2. Germline lookup yields CDR1 SGHRS and CDR2 YFSETQ. The CDR3 nucleotides are TGCGCCAGCAGCTTGGTTCTAGCGGGGTCCTACAATGAGCAGTTCTTC. It translates to CASSLVLAGSYNEQFF.

The V and J genes are TRBV9 and TRBJ2-5; TRBD2 matches 7 bases. The CDR3 length is 14 residues. With V trimmed by 4 bases and J by 4 bases, 7 bases remained unmatched. Germline CDR1 reads SGDLS; CDR2 reads YYNGEE. The CDR3 DNA sequence: TGTGCCAGCAGCCCCTTCCGCGGGGGAGAGACCCAGTACTTC. Translated: CASSPFRGGETQYF. Full variable domain (missing parts from reference TRBV9 and TRBJ2-5): DSGVTQTPKHLITATGQRVTLRCSPRSGDLSVYWYQQSLDQGLQFLIQYYNGEERAKGNILERFSAQQFPDLHSELNLSSLELGDSALYFCASSPFRGGETQYFGPGTRLLVL.

The chain is built from TRBV3-1 (or the pseudogene TRBV3-2) and TRBJ1-1; no firm D call. The CDR3 covers 14 residues. Trimming removed 5 bases at V and 1 base at J, with 11 bases between. The germline gives CDR1 LGHDT, CDR2 YNNKEL (reference sequence). CDR3 protein: CASSRWEGNTEAFF. CDR3 nucleotides: TGTGCCAGCAGCAGATGGGAGGGGAACACTGAAGCTTTCTTT.

This clone was observed once. The V call is TRBV3-1 (or the pseudogene TRBV3-2), the J call TRBJ1-2; D gene unclear. Germline V CDR1 and CDR2: LGHDT, YNNKEL (reference sequence). The V end lost 2 bases, the J end lost 8 bases, and 12 bases lay between the germline ends. The CDR3 extends over 13 amino acids. The CDR3, as DNA: TGTGCCAGCAGCCAACGCGCGGCGGGAGGCTACACCTTC. Residues: CASSQRAAGGYTF.

This clone was detected once. The gene calls are TRBV29-1 and TRBJ1-1, with 9 bases fitting TRBD1. CDR3 size: 13 residues. V lost 7 bases and J lost 4; bases outside the gene matches: 7. Germline V CDR1 and CDR2: SQVTM, ANQGSEA. The CDR3 region is CSAAGQGITEAFF. DNA for the CDR3: TGCAGCGCCGCGGGACAGGGAATCACTGAAGCTTTCTTT.

V is TRBV5-1 and J is TRBJ1-1; D gene unclear. V lost 2 bases and J 5 bases, leaving 10 bases between the germline ends. Germline loops: CDR1 SGHRS, CDR2 YFSETQ. CDR3 length: 13 amino acids. The DNA for the CDR3 is TGCGCCAGCAGCTTTCGGGAGGGTACTGAAGCTTTCTTT. Its protein is CASSFREGTEAFF.

This clone was observed a handful of times. The chain has TRBV5-8 and TRBJ1-1; tentative D call: TRBD1 (6 bases). V was pared by 0 bases and J by 2 bases, with 20 bases between. Per germline, CDR1 SGHTS and CDR2 YDEGEE. The CDR3 extends over 18 amino acids. The DNA for the CDR3 is TGTGCCAGCAGCTTGGCTGGGACACACGGGCTTTATAACACTGAAGCTTTCTTT. Residues: CASSLAGTHGLYNTEAFF.

This sequence joins TRBV19 and TRBJ2-7; 12 nucleotides align to TRBD1. V lost 4 bases, J lost 2 bases, and 6 bases stayed unmatched. The CDR3 sequence is 16 residues long. Germline V gene data show CDR1 as LNHDA and CDR2 as SQIVND (reference sequence). CDR3 sequence: CASSSLGQGATYEQYF. CDR3 coding DNA: TGTGCCAGTAGTAGCTTGGGACAGGGGGCGACCTACGAGCAGTACTTC. Filled out from reference TRBV19 and TRBJ2-7, the complete variable domain reads DGGITQSPKYLFRKEGQNVTLSCEQNLNHDAMYWYRQDPGQGLRLIYYSQIVNDFQKGDIAEGYSVSREKKESFPLTVTSAQKNPTAFYLCASSSLGQGATYEQYFGPGTRLTVT.

The rearrangement links TRBV7-2 to TRBJ2-4, with D perhaps TRBD2 (6 bases). The germline V gene encodes CDR1 SGHTA and CDR2 FQGNSA. The germline V and J ends were trimmed by 3 bases and 0 bases, with 6 bases remaining between them. The CDR3 length is 14 residues. The CDR3 sequence is CASSLGGAKNIQYF. CDR3 nucleotide sequence: TGTGCCAGCAGCTTGGGAGGAGCCAAAAACATTCAGTACTTC.

On this clone itself: A junction boundary mismatches the germline segment, possibly from a read error. The J gene is TRBJ1-4, the V gene TRBV25-1, with D possibly matching TRBD1 (5 bases). CDR1 is MGHDK, CDR2 SYGVNS, per germline. The CDR3 spans 11 residues. CDR3 coding DNA: TGTGCCAGCAGTGCAAAACAGGTGTTCTCATTT. It encodes CASSAKQVFSF.

This chain uses TRBV5-5 with TRBJ1-3; 8 nucleotides line up with TRBD1. This CDR3 is built from 18 residues. Looked up from germline, CDR1 is SGHKS and CDR2 is YYEKEE (reference sequence). Trimming took 0 bases from V and 4 from J; bases not matched to a gene: 12. Written as DNA, the CDR3 is TGTGCCAGCAGCTTGGGTCCACTTACAGGGGGTACGGGAAACACCATATATTTT. This encodes CASSLGPLTGGTGNTIYF. The full variable domain, completed using reference TRBV5-5 and TRBJ1-3, is DAGVTQSPTHLIKTRGQQVTLRCSPISGHKSVSWYQQVLGQGPQFIFQYYEKEERGRGNFPDRFSARQFPNYSSELNVNALLLGDSALYLCASSLGPLTGGTGNTIYFGEGSWLTVV.

This clone was seen a few times. The chain carries TRBV2 and TRBJ2-1; 14 bases match TRBD2. Germline CDR1 SNHLY, CDR2 FYNNEI. The CDR3 has 16 residues. The J segment lost 4 bases and the V segment lost 6 bases, leaving 5 bases of the junction unmatched. CDR3 coding DNA: TGTGCCAGCAGGACGGGACTAGCGGGGGCTTACAATGAGCAGTTCTTC. It translates to CASRTGLAGAYNEQFF.

This clone occurred a few times. V gene TRBV3-1 (or the pseudogene TRBV3-2) combines with J gene TRBJ1-6; possible D gene TRBD1, 6 bases. V lost 2 bases to trimming and J lost 7 bases, with 12 bases between them. In germline, CDR1 is LGHDT, CDR2 YNNKEL (reference sequence). The CDR3 has 15 amino acids. The CDR3 protein is CASSQIGGTNSPLHF. The CDR3 coding sequence is TGTGCCAGCAGCCAAATAGGGGGAACCAATTCACCCCTCCACTTT.

J is TRBJ1-2 and V is TRBV29-1; 11 bases are shared with TRBD1. Germline V gene lookup returns CDR1 SQVTM and CDR2 ANQGSEA. CDR3 length equals 13 residues. J lost 4 bases, V lost 6 bases, and 4 bases had no gene match. The CDR3: CSVGTGGSYGYTF. CDR3 sequence (DNA): TGCAGCGTAGGGACAGGGGGAAGCTATGGCTACACCTTC.

This clone was found a few times. The V call is TRBV7-2, the J call TRBJ2-2; D is unclear. V shed 5 bases and J shed 3 bases, with 13 bases lying between them. Germline V CDR1 and CDR2: SGHTA, FQGNSA. This CDR3 is built from 15 residues. CDR3: CASSPASVYTGELFF. The DNA for the CDR3 is TGTGCCAGCAGCCCTGCTAGTGTTTACACCGGGGAGCTGTTTTTT.

This chain's CDR3 is CASSESSGGATLETQYF. The CDR3 nucleotides are TGTGCCAGCAGTGAATCCAGCGGGGGGGCCACACTTGAGACCCAGTACTTC. J is TRBJ2-5 and V is TRBV6-1, with 10 positions matching TRBD2. Germline CDR1 MNHNS, CDR2 SASEGT. This CDR3 spans 17 amino acids. Trimming cost V 2 bases and J 5 bases; bases outside gene matches: 11.

V gene TRBV11-3 combines with J gene TRBJ2-1, with TRBD2 as a possible D gene (6 bases). Germline V CDR1 and CDR2: SGHNT, YENEEA. V gave up 1 base and J gave up 2 bases, with 12 bases separating them. This CDR3 contains 16 residues. The DNA for the CDR3 is TGTGCCAGCAGCTTAGGGGTCGGAGGGACCTACAATGAGCAGTTCTTC. It encodes CASSLGVGGTYNEQFF.

The gene calls are TRBV27 and TRBJ1-5, with D possibly TRBD1 on 5 matching bases. This CDR3 is 13 amino acids long. The V gene lost 10 bases and the J gene lost 4 bases, with 14 bases spanning the gap. Germline V CDR1 and CDR2: MNHEY, SMNVEV (reference sequence). CDR3 coding DNA: TGTGCCATCTCCCTAGGGGCAAATCAGCCCCAGCATTTT. Amino acids: CAISLGANQPQHF.